This entry concerns a single T cell receptor beta chain. This clone was detected a few times. It lacks a known antigen. The record has no base qualities; no much larger clone is one base away. Each collaborating institution followed its own protocols to collect whole blood in K2EDTA tubes. For TCRbeta analysis, collaborator samples were shipped as frozen whole blood, as isolated PBMCs, or as DNA extracted from either sample type. Here V drops 5 bases and J drops 2 bases, and the junction holds 1 base not matched to any gene. From cysteine to phenylalanine, the CDR3 is 13 amino acids long. Only the CDR3 DNA is retained, 39 bases long and in frame from the first base. The sample is drawn from a study of blood T cell repertoires in COVID-19 (dated by TCRdb to the early 2020s). At the level of the whole study: Collaborator samples came from the United States, Italy and Spain and covered acute and convalescent phases of COVID-19. The prospective study material was composed of cDNA or gDNA derived from T cells, B-cell-depleted T cells, or PBMCs. The dataset comprised deeply sampled blood TCRbeta repertoires from subjects exposed to, actively infected with, or recovered from COVID-19. The repertoires were released in a freely available public database meant as a resource for research on the immune response to SARS-CoV-2. The samples were drawn from two sources: the first 160 participants of the ongoing ImmuneRACE study, and 1,200 or so subjects contributed by 6 global collaborators. Sample metadata almost always included a de-identified subject ID, COVID-19 status, age in years and sex. Where available, HLA class I and class II types were obtained from metadata supplied by the sample provider rather than from assay-based typing.

On the study overall, not on this receptor specifically: Clinical and demographic metadata were provided uncurated, with the amount varying by source and participant.

The immunoSEQ Assay, a bias-controlled multiplex PCR, was used to amplify TCRbeta CDR3 regions from genomic DNA. Per the original workflow: Within the assay, amplification of reference gene primers was used to estimate how many nucleated cells each sample contained. Sequence reads were collapsed and filtered to measure the absolute abundance of every unique TCRbeta CDR3 rearrangement. For each sample, productive Simpson clonality was calculated by taking the square root of Simpson's diversity index across productive rearrangements. Sourced from immuneACCESS, this table was stored by TCRdb with only in-frame sequences that have V and J called. A share of the clones is absent; for the studies checked, an unresolved V gene accounts for under half, and the remainder has no known explanation. Clone size and V and J calls were adopted from that table, with D and trimming inferred from the DNA. Across this sample there are about 74,000 clones, with roughly four fifths seen only once. The ten top clones hold under 25% of the sample.

Sequencing was performed on peripheral blood. The TCR was taken from a man between 65 and 85 years old with acute or convalescent COVID-19. Recombination joined TRBV12-3 or TRBV12-4 with TRBJ1-2; 8 of the junction bases match TRBD1. Here is the DNA: TGTGCCAGCAGTCGGGACAGGAACTATGGCTACACCTTC. Its amino acids are CASSRDRNYGYTF.